This T cell receptor beta chain was recovered during a study of vaccination and CD4 T cells after COVID-19. Study context: Cells were stimulated with overlapping spike peptides from SARS-CoV-2, HCoV-NL63, HCoV-OC43 and HCoV-229E.

Sequencing of DNA taken from cultured CD4+ T cells relied on the Oncomine TCR Beta short-read assay. Investigators isolated genomic DNA from cultured CD4+ T cells. TCRdb used MiXCR to reprocess the PCR reads, holding one entry per CDR3 protein. Altogether roughly 3,700 distinct CDR3 sequences are present, around two fifths being singletons, with the ten largest covering around 57%. Study-wide points: A nonsignificant median increase from around 21 to 38 SARS-CoV-2-reactive clonotypes was observed.

Treatment reported: approximately 9-day PBMC culture with coronavirus spike peptide pools or control peptides (ViraFEST assay). Concerning this clonotype: What it binds is unknown.

The receptor's source is a human donor who had recovered from COVID-19. What was sequenced was CD4+ T cells from blood, cultured in vitro.

The CDR3 reads CASSLMGVIQGGETQYF. CDR3 coding DNA: TGTGCCAGCAGCTTAATGGGAGTGATACAGGGGGGAGAGACCCAGTACTTC. The chain links TRBV7-2 to TRBJ2-5, with 8 bases identical to TRBD1. Unmatched junction bases numbered 12, after V lost 2 bases and J lost 4 bases. Germline V gene data show CDR1 as SGHTA and CDR2 as FQGNSA. CDR3 length: 17 residues.